These 23 T cell receptor beta chains were all obtained from the same sample, sequenced in a study of blood T cell repertoires in COVID-19. The data were produced by immunoSEQ multiplex PCR, yet TCRdb's version contains in-frame clones alone and is incomplete. The profile shows tens of thousands of clones, 86% of them singletons. Sequencing input: peripheral blood. These receptors all stem from a woman of 80 years or more with acute or convalescent COVID-19.

This chain uses TRBV7-2 with TRBJ1-4, with 8 bases fitting TRBD1. The CDR3 sequence is 17 residues long. Germline V gene lookup returns CDR1 SGHTA and CDR2 FQGNSA. With V trimmed by 5 bases and J by 4 bases, 12 bases remained unmatched. In DNA form, the CDR3 reads TGTGCCAGCAGCCCCGCAGGCAGGGGGCGAGGTAATGAAAAACTGTTTTTT. Protein: CASSPAGRGRGNEKLFF.

The chain links TRBV4-1 to TRBJ2-4; 8 bases line up with TRBD1. Germline loops: CDR1 MGHRA, CDR2 YSYEKL. CDR3 length: 16 amino acids. Germline trimming cut 3 bases from V and 9 bases from J; bases unmatched to any gene: 13. In nucleotides, the CDR3 is TGCGCCAGCAGCCAGGCCGGGACAGGTCTTCGGATCATTCAGTACTTC. Encoded protein: CASSQAGTGLRIIQYF.

This chain joins TRBV5-1 and TRBJ1-1; D is possibly TRBD1 (5 bases). The CDR3 extends over 14 amino acids. Germline CDR1 reads SGHRS; CDR2 reads YFSETQ. V was trimmed by 2 bases and J by 1 base, leaving 9 bases between them. The CDR3 region is CASSLQAENTEAFF. CDR3 coding DNA: TGCGCCAGCAGCTTACAGGCCGAGAACACTGAAGCTTTCTTT.

This clone was counted once. The V gene is TRBV12-3 or TRBV12-4, the J gene TRBJ1-2, with D possibly matching TRBD1 (5 bases). CDR3 length: 13 amino acids. Trimming took off 5 bases at V and 7 bases at J, with 14 bases between the two ends. The CDR3 DNA reads TGTGCCAGCAGTAGTAGCAGGGTACGTGGCTACACCTTC. This sequence encodes CASSSSRVRGYTF.

J is TRBJ1-3 and V is TRBV7-3; perhaps TRBD1 as D (6 bases). Trimming took 4 bases from V and 0 from J, leaving 7 bases between them. The germline V gene has CDR1 SGHTA and CDR2 FQGTGA. The CDR3 has 14 residues. CDR3 protein: CASSSTGSGNTIYF. The CDR3 DNA is TGTGCCAGCAGCTCGACAGGCTCTGGAAACACCATATATTTT.

This clone occurred once. The rearrangement uses TRBV4-2 and TRBJ2-3; D gene uncertain. This CDR3 is 15 amino acids long. V was cut by 0 bases and J by 3 bases, with 10 bases left in between. The V gene's germline CDR1 is LGHNA and CDR2 YNFKEQ. CDR3 coding DNA: TGTGCCAGCAGCCAAGAGCGCTGGTTTACAGATACGCAGTATTTT. Translating it yields CASSQERWFTDTQYF.

This clone has more than one count but fewer than ten. The rearrangement joins TRBV4-1 to TRBJ1-2; 10 bases line up with TRBD1. Germline V CDR1 and CDR2: MGHRA, YSYEKL. J was trimmed by 4 bases and V by 0 bases; bases with no gene match: 5. This CDR3 comprises 16 residues. CDR3 residues: CASSQDQDRGGYGYTF. As DNA, the CDR3 is TGCGCCAGCAGCCAAGATCAGGACAGGGGGGGCTATGGCTACACCTTC.

This sequence joins TRBV25-1 and TRBJ1-1, with D possibly being TRBD1 (5 bases). V was trimmed by 8 bases and J by 7 bases, leaving 20 bases between them. The germline CDR1 and CDR2 sequences are MGHDK and SYGVNS. The CDR3 is 14 residues long. The CDR3 DNA reads as TGTGCCAGCGCTACAAGCAGGGATAATCTTGAAGCTTTCTTT. Amino acids: CASATSRDNLEAFF. The full variable domain, completed using reference TRBV25-1 and TRBJ1-1, is EADIYQTPRYLVIGTGKKITLECSQTMGHDKMYWYQQDPGMELHLIHYSYGVNSTEKGDLSSESTVSRIRTEHFPLTLESARPSHTSQYLCASATSRDNLEAFFGQGTRLTVV.

The genes are TRBV3-1 (or the pseudogene TRBV3-2) and TRBJ1-1, with TRBD1 matching over 9 bases. The CDR3 is 16 amino acids. CDR1 and CDR2 (germline): LGHDT, YNNKEL (reference sequence). V was pared by 6 bases and J by 4 bases, with 12 bases of the junction left unmatched. CDR3 loop: CASSALGQGLITEAFF. The CDR3 bases are TGTGCCAGCAGTGCCCTCGGACAGGGGTTAATCACTGAAGCTTTCTTT.

The genes are TRBV19 and TRBJ2-7, with D perhaps matching TRBD2 (7 bases). Trimming took off 10 bases at V and 0 bases at J, with 19 bases between the two ends. The CDR3 spans 15 residues. In germline, CDR1 is LNHDA, CDR2 SQIVND (reference sequence). The CDR3 spells CATRGGLAASYEQYF. CDR3 DNA sequence: TGTGCCACGAGGGGGGGGCTAGCGGCCTCCTACGAGCAGTACTTC.

The J gene is TRBJ1-5, the V gene TRBV6-5; TRBD1 matches 9 bases. CDR1 and CDR2 (germline): MNHEY, SVGAGI. V lost 2 bases and J lost 9; bases outside the gene matches: 5. The CDR3 contains 14 residues. The CDR3 region has the DNA TGTGCCAGCAGTTACGCGGGACAGGGCAGGCCCCAGCATTTT. Encoded protein: CASSYAGQGRPQHF.

The rearrangement uses TRBV5-1 and TRBJ1-6; TRBD1 is a possible D gene (6 bases). The CDR3 sequence is 14 residues long. Germline CDR1 reads SGHRS; CDR2 reads YFSETQ. Trimming shortened V by 3 bases and J by 9 bases, and 13 bases separated the two germline ends. This chain's CDR3 is CASSSQQGGSPLHF. DNA for the CDR3: TGCGCCAGCAGCTCTCAACAGGGTGGTTCACCCCTCCACTTT.

The chain uses TRBV30 and TRBJ2-7; 9 bases are a match to TRBD1. The trim removed 2 bases at V and 6 bases at J, leaving 8 bases unmatched. The CDR3 contains 14 residues. Germline CDR1 GTSNPN, CDR2 SVGIG (reference sequence). The CDR3 loop reads CAWSIQGARGEQYF. DNA of the CDR3: TGTGCCTGGAGTATACAGGGGGCTAGGGGCGAGCAGTACTTC.

The V and J genes are TRBV18 and TRBJ1-1; the D is unclear. The CDR3 runs to 14 residues. Germline CDR1 and CDR2: KGHSH and LQKENI. V was trimmed by 0 bases and J by 0 bases, leaving 5 bases between them. DNA for the CDR3: TGTGCCAGCTCACCACCGTCTCTGAACACTGAAGCTTTCTTT. The encoded protein is CASSPPSLNTEAFF.

The CDR3 nucleotides are TGTGCCAGCAGCTTCGGACTAGCGGCTACCTACGAGCAGTACTTC. As protein: CASSFGLAATYEQYF. The chain carries TRBV7-8 and TRBJ2-7; 10 nucleotides align to TRBD2. The CDR3 has 15 amino acids. CDR1 is SGHVS and CDR2 is FQNEAQ in the germline V gene. Trimming cost V 3 bases and J 2 bases; bases outside gene matches: 4.

This chain connects TRBV5-1 to TRBJ1-2; tentative D call: TRBD1 (6 bases). This CDR3 is built from 14 residues. V lost 4 bases and J 4 bases, leaving 14 bases between the germline ends. Germline loops: CDR1 SGHRS, CDR2 YFSETQ. Here the CDR3 reads CASSVSGQLYGYTF. The CDR3 region has the DNA TGCGCCAGCAGCGTATCAGGACAGCTCTATGGCTACACCTTC.

The genes are TRBV7-2 and TRBJ1-3; D remains ambiguous. The length of the CDR3 is 16 residues. Germline values: CDR1 SGHTA, CDR2 FQGNSA. V lost 5 bases, J lost 1 base, and 15 bases lay in between. The CDR3 protein is CASSPSVGRSGNTIYF. CDR3 coding DNA: TGTGCCAGCAGCCCTAGCGTAGGGAGGTCTGGAAACACCATATATTTT.

The V and J genes are TRBV4-1 and TRBJ2-7, with TRBD2 matching 14 bases. The CDR3 has 15 residues. Germline assignment: CDR1 MGHRA and CDR2 YSYEKL. The trim removed 4 bases at V and 4 bases at J, leaving 3 bases unmatched. CDR3 coding DNA: TGCGCCAGCAGCCCAGGGACTAGCGGGAGTTACGAGCAGTACTTC. Translated, it gives CASSPGTSGSYEQYF.

This clone was found a few times. The V and J genes are TRBV4-1 and TRBJ2-3, with TRBD1 identical over 9 bases. Germline assignment: CDR1 MGHRA and CDR2 YSYEKL. The V gene end was trimmed by 3 bases and the J gene end by 4 bases; junction bases not matched to a gene: 11. This CDR3 region has 17 residues. CDR3 loop: CASSQERTGVGADTQYF. In DNA, the CDR3 is TGCGCCAGCAGCCAGGAACGGACAGGGGTTGGGGCAGATACGCAGTATTTT.

The rearrangement joins TRBV6-5 to TRBJ2-7; 11 bases fit TRBD1. CDR3 size: 14 residues. V shed 6 bases, J shed 6 bases, and the junction held 7 bases outside the gene matches. Germline lookup yields CDR1 MNHEY and CDR2 SVGAGI. This chain's CDR3 is CASSRPGQGGEQYF. The DNA of the CDR3 is TGTGCCAGCAGCCGACCGGGACAGGGGGGCGAGCAGTACTTC.

This sequence joins TRBV2 and TRBJ2-7; 7 bases are shared with TRBD1. Looked up from germline, CDR1 is SNHLY and CDR2 is FYNNEI. The CDR3 has 13 amino acids. V lost 7 bases to trimming and J lost 6 bases; unmatched junction nucleotides: 9. CDR3 loop: CASKGALVVEQYF. DNA of the CDR3: TGTGCCAGCAAGGGGGCGCTTGTCGTCGAGCAGTACTTC.

V is TRBV10-2 and J is TRBJ1-5; D might be TRBD1 (5 bases). CDR3 size: 15 residues. CDR1 and CDR2 from the germline V gene are WSHSY and SAAADI. Trimming took off 6 bases at V and 4 bases at J, with 16 bases between the two ends. As DNA, the CDR3 is TGCGCCAGCAGGGGGGGTGCGGCTAGAAATCAGCCCCAGCATTTT. It translates to CASRGGAARNQPQHF.

In this sample, this clone turned up a few times. This sequence joins TRBV4-3 and TRBJ2-7; the match to TRBD1 covers 9 bases. Germline V gene lookup returns CDR1 LGHNA and CDR2 YSLEER. The CDR3 is 15 amino acids. The trim removed 5 bases at V and 4 bases at J, leaving 9 bases unmatched. The CDR3 DNA sequence: TGCGCCAGCAGCAAAAACCGGGACAGGGTTTACGAGCAGTACTTC. This translates into CASSKNRDRVYEQYF.